This T cell receptor (beta chain) is from a study of regulatory T cells in long-lasting Graves disease. Time point reported: persistent/refractory GD, antithyroid drugs over 5 years with positive TRAb. RNA extracted from PBMCs served as the sequencing template. V lost 0 bases to trimming and J lost 5 bases, with 23 bases between them. Germline V CDR1 and CDR2: MNHEY, SVGAGI. CDR3 length: 18 amino acids. Arm-PCR with iRepertoire HTBI primers amplified the CDR3 regions for these TCR beta libraries. TCRdb re-derived calls from the multiplex PCR reads in MiXCR, one entry per CDR3 protein. The table includes almost 350,000 distinct CDR3 sequences, roughly 21% detected once.

This sequence originates from a female donor with Graves disease. The sequencing here drew on peripheral blood mononuclear cells (PBMCs), taken when the disease was refractory, from a patient treated with antithyroid drugs. The rearrangement joins TRBV6-5 to TRBJ2-7; possible D gene TRBD1, 5 bases. The CDR3 DNA sequence: TGTGCCAGCAGTTACTCGATGTGGGGCCCGCTTGAGGATGACGAGCAGTACTTC. Its protein is CASSYSMWGPLEDDEQYF.